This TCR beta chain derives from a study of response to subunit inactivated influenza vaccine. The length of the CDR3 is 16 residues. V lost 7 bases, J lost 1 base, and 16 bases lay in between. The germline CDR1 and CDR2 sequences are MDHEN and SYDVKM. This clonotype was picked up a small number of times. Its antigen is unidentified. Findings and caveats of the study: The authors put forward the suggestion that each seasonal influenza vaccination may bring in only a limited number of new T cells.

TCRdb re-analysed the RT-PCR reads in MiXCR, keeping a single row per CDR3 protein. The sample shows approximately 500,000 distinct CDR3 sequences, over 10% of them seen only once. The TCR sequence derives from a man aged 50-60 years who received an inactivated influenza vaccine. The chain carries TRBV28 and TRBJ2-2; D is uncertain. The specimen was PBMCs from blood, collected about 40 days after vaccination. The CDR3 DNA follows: TGTGCCAGCAAATTAGGTGCTGTCTGGAACACCGGGGAGCTGTTTTTT. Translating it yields CASKLGAVWNTGELFF.